The rows below give T cell receptor beta chains drawn from one sample of a study of control samples from healthy donors and cancer patients. The assay was immunoSEQ multiplex PCR, and TCRdb's table has in-frame clones only and misses some. The profile shows 30,000 to 35,000 clones, approximately 93% of them singletons. The sequencing sample was made of blood. These receptors were obtained from a man aged 60 to 69 in good health. The conserved cysteine and the conserved F or W are not part of the CDR3 here. The order of the fields is V gene, clone size, CDR3 length, J gene, CDR3 protein. Clone sizes are given selectively: once, few, many, or a class where the clone is expanded.

v_call: TRBV5-1
clone_size: NA
cdr3_length: 14
j_call: TRBJ1-2
cdr3_aa: ASSLASGTVNYGYT

v_call: TRBV6-5
clone_size: once
cdr3_length: 11
j_call: TRBJ1-5
cdr3_aa: ATLGGRNQPQH

v_call: TRBV3-1/TRBV3-2
clone_size: NA
cdr3_length: 10
j_call: TRBJ2-2
cdr3_aa: ASSQVDGELF

v_call: TRBV10-3
clone_size: NA
cdr3_length: 12
j_call: TRBJ2-5
cdr3_aa: AISPGVRTETQY

v_call: TRBV5-1
clone_size: NA
cdr3_length: 10
j_call: TRBJ1-4
cdr3_aa: ASSDTGDTLF

v_call: TRBV6-4
clone_size: NA
cdr3_length: 12
j_call: TRBJ2-6
cdr3_aa: ASSREVGANVLT

v_call: TRBV7-2
clone_size: NA
cdr3_length: 11
j_call: TRBJ2-5
cdr3_aa: ASSSGQQETQY

v_call: TRBV5-1
clone_size: NA
cdr3_length: 12
j_call: TRBJ2-5
cdr3_aa: ASHTSAFQETQY

v_call: TRBV3-1/TRBV3-2
clone_size: NA
cdr3_length: 10
j_call: TRBJ1-1
cdr3_aa: ASSLRQGEAF

v_call: TRBV5-4
clone_size: once
cdr3_length: 14
j_call: TRBJ2-3
cdr3_aa: ASSLFGGGRTDTQY

v_call: TRBV18
clone_size: NA
cdr3_length: 14
j_call: TRBJ1-4
cdr3_aa: ASSPDRGLTNEKLF

v_call: TRBV9
clone_size: NA
cdr3_length: 15
j_call: TRBJ2-1
cdr3_aa: ASSAALGLAGGNEQF

v_call: TRBV18
clone_size: NA
cdr3_length: 12
j_call: TRBJ1-4
cdr3_aa: ASSPAGVNEKLF

v_call: TRBV18
clone_size: once
cdr3_length: 14
j_call: TRBJ1-1
cdr3_aa: ASSPQAQGMNTEAF

v_call: TRBV3-1/TRBV3-2
clone_size: NA
cdr3_length: 11
j_call: TRBJ1-4
cdr3_aa: ASSPRLGEKLF

v_call: TRBV12-3/TRBV12-4
clone_size: NA
cdr3_length: 9
j_call: TRBJ1-1
cdr3_aa: ASSLATEAF

v_call: TRBV5-6
clone_size: NA
cdr3_length: 15
j_call: TRBJ1-2
cdr3_aa: ASSLAGGLSSNYGYT

v_call: TRBV30
clone_size: NA
cdr3_length: 12
j_call: TRBJ2-1
cdr3_aa: AWSASLTSNEQF

v_call: TRBV12-3/TRBV12-4
clone_size: NA
cdr3_length: 11
j_call: TRBJ1-1
cdr3_aa: ASRRRGNTEAF

v_call: TRBV18
clone_size: NA
cdr3_length: 13
j_call: TRBJ2-3
cdr3_aa: ASSPPVVQGDTQY

v_call: TRBV13
clone_size: NA
cdr3_length: 12
j_call: TRBJ2-5
cdr3_aa: ASSHTGSKGTQY

v_call: TRBV25-1
clone_size: NA
cdr3_length: 16
j_call: TRBJ1-1
cdr3_aa: ASSGETRDSRLNTEAF

v_call: TRBV29-1
clone_size: few
cdr3_length: 9
j_call: TRBJ2-1
cdr3_aa: SVPYYNEQF

v_call: TRBV7-9
clone_size: NA
cdr3_length: 12
j_call: TRBJ1-1
cdr3_aa: ASSLEGIGAEAF

v_call: TRBV30
clone_size: NA
cdr3_length: 11
j_call: TRBJ2-7
cdr3_aa: AWSPGTTLEQY

v_call: TRBV18
clone_size: NA
cdr3_length: 12
j_call: TRBJ2-2
cdr3_aa: ASSQQGNTGELF

v_call: TRBV5-4
clone_size: NA
cdr3_length: 14
j_call: TRBJ1-2
cdr3_aa: ASSLVGGLGNFDYT

v_call: TRBV28
clone_size: NA
cdr3_length: 14
j_call: TRBJ1-2
cdr3_aa: ASSSPLGGSSNGYT

v_call: TRBV4-1
clone_size: NA
cdr3_length: 16
j_call: TRBJ2-5
cdr3_aa: ASSSPGQGYVRGETQY

v_call: TRBV19
clone_size: NA
cdr3_length: 11
j_call: TRBJ1-1
cdr3_aa: ASSTDRGAEAF

v_call: TRBV11-3
clone_size: once
cdr3_length: 13
j_call: TRBJ2-1
cdr3_aa: ASSLAAGGPSEQF

v_call: TRBV4-3
clone_size: once
cdr3_length: 11
j_call: TRBJ1-1
cdr3_aa: ASSQEEGYEAF

v_call: TRBV12-3/TRBV12-4
clone_size: NA
cdr3_length: 11
j_call: TRBJ1-2
cdr3_aa: ASLGQVSGGYT

v_call: TRBV30
clone_size: NA
cdr3_length: 18
j_call: TRBJ1-2
cdr3_aa: AWSVIGLRDRGLPANGYT

v_call: TRBV7-9
clone_size: NA
cdr3_length: 9
j_call: TRBJ2-7
cdr3_aa: ASSLTRLKA

v_call: TRBV18
clone_size: NA
cdr3_length: 12
j_call: TRBJ1-5
cdr3_aa: ASSPSGGNQPQH

v_call: TRBV3-1/TRBV3-2
clone_size: NA
cdr3_length: 13
j_call: TRBJ1-6
cdr3_aa: ASSQGSGTNSPLH

v_call: TRBV5-6
clone_size: once
cdr3_length: 14
j_call: TRBJ2-3
cdr3_aa: ASSLGGAPSTDTQY

v_call: TRBV6-2/TRBV6-3
clone_size: NA
cdr3_length: 12
j_call: TRBJ2-7
cdr3_aa: ASSYGAVSYEQY

v_call: TRBV6-2/TRBV6-3
clone_size: NA
cdr3_length: 14
j_call: TRBJ2-1
cdr3_aa: ASSYRTSGGYNEQF

v_call: TRBV4-3
clone_size: NA
cdr3_length: 14
j_call: TRBJ1-4
cdr3_aa: ASSQQNTGLEEKLF

v_call: TRBV19
clone_size: few
cdr3_length: 15
j_call: TRBJ2-2
cdr3_aa: ASSLINPGTGTGELF

v_call: TRBV29-1
clone_size: NA
cdr3_length: 12
j_call: TRBJ2-2
cdr3_aa: SVGVQQNTGELF

v_call: TRBV18
clone_size: NA
cdr3_length: 13
j_call: TRBJ1-1
cdr3_aa: ASSPGTGGNTEAF

v_call: TRBV4-3
clone_size: NA
cdr3_length: 13
j_call: TRBJ2-3
cdr3_aa: ASSQEGRGEGTQY

v_call: TRBV12-3/TRBV12-4
clone_size: NA
cdr3_length: 11
j_call: TRBJ2-1
cdr3_aa: ASSVGDHRGQF

v_call: TRBV30
clone_size: NA
cdr3_length: 13
j_call: TRBJ1-1
cdr3_aa: AWIPMGSSNTEAF

v_call: TRBV6-2/TRBV6-3
clone_size: NA
cdr3_length: 14
j_call: TRBJ2-5
cdr3_aa: ASSYGGRGAQETQY

v_call: TRBV6-6
clone_size: NA
cdr3_length: 12
j_call: TRBJ1-4
cdr3_aa: ASLGRRGHEKLF

v_call: TRBV5-4
clone_size: few
cdr3_length: 16
j_call: TRBJ1-5
cdr3_aa: ASSVLFDRATSNQPQH

v_call: TRBV3-1/TRBV3-2
clone_size: NA
cdr3_length: 12
j_call: TRBJ1-4
cdr3_aa: ASSQTGGDEKLF

v_call: TRBV28
clone_size: NA
cdr3_length: 12
j_call: TRBJ2-1
cdr3_aa: ASSKRGGRNEQF

v_call: TRBV7-9
clone_size: NA
cdr3_length: 14
j_call: TRBJ1-4
cdr3_aa: ASSLSPGDMNEKLF

v_call: TRBV5-1
clone_size: NA
cdr3_length: 12
j_call: TRBJ1-4
cdr3_aa: ASSQGALNEKLF

v_call: TRBV5-6
clone_size: NA
cdr3_length: 12
j_call: TRBJ1-5
cdr3_aa: ASSLGQGIQPQH